This TCR beta chain is from a study of early T cells in non-severe SARS-CoV-2 infection (dated by TCRdb to 2020 to 2022). Study-wide context: Bulk RNA from unsorted whole blood was used for TCR sequencing, so alpha and beta chains could not be paired. General conclusions and limits of the study: Matching against VDJdb was skewed toward anti-spike CD8 responses, likely underestimated virus-specific expansions, and missed private and CD4 specificities.

This clonotype has only a few counts. The antigen it binds to is not known. Base qualities are not at hand, and no much larger clone is one base apart. The protocol used for the library was 5' RACE. Sequencing was performed on a NextSeq 500. Unique molecular identifiers were attached to individual cDNA molecules in the TCR library protocol so that sequencing error and PCR bias could be corrected. Both TCR alpha and beta chains were sequenced, and tight co-correlation was observed between alpha and beta sequence abundances in each sample. As for how the authors treated the data: V gene, J gene and CDR3 annotation of TCR sequences was performed with Decombinator V4. TCRs were defined as expanded if a significant change between any two time points was detected under a Poisson model with p below 0.0001. TCR abundances were normalised to the total number of TCRs sequenced in each sample and reported as counts per million. MAIT TCRs were defined by TRAV1-2 paired with TRAJ12, TRAJ20 or TRAJ33, and iNKT TCRs by TRAV10 paired with TRAJ18. VDJdb, accessed 1 November 2021, was searched for CMV, EBV and SARS-CoV-2 annotated TCRs, with TCRs annotated for multiple antigens excluded. TCRdb reran the public reads through fastp at Q25 and MiXCR, keeping productive beta chains. A single entry per CDR3 protein holds the most common genes and DNA from its merged rows. These V and J calls rely on TCRdb rather than the paper's analysis. In this sample the table shows about 70,000 distinct CDR3 sequences, more than 8% of which occur a single time. The ten biggest clones cover about 16% of the sample.

The study was a case-control design nested within a healthcare worker cohort in London, UK, with weekly nasopharyngeal swab PCR tests and blood sampling. Healthcare workers were recruited between 23 and 31 March 2020, during the week of the UK lockdown, and were followed weekly for up to about 15 weeks. Trimming accounts for 1 base at V and 10 bases at J, while the number of junction bases matched to no gene is 8. CDR1 DFQATT and CDR2 SNEGSKA are derived from the germline V gene (reference sequence). Taken from cysteine to phenylalanine, the CDR3 has 13 residues. Of the read, only the CDR3 DNA is kept; its 39 bases are in frame from base 1.

Recombination connected TRBV20-1 to TRBJ1-1; 8 nucleotides in the junction match TRBD1. Material: whole blood, obtained at baseline. The sequence derives from an adult who was a healthcare worker with PCR-confirmed SARS-CoV-2 infection or an uninfected control (not recorded which). The nucleotides read TGCAGTGCTAGAGGGGATCGGACAGGGTCAGCTTTCTTT. The encoded protein is CSARGDRTGSAFF.